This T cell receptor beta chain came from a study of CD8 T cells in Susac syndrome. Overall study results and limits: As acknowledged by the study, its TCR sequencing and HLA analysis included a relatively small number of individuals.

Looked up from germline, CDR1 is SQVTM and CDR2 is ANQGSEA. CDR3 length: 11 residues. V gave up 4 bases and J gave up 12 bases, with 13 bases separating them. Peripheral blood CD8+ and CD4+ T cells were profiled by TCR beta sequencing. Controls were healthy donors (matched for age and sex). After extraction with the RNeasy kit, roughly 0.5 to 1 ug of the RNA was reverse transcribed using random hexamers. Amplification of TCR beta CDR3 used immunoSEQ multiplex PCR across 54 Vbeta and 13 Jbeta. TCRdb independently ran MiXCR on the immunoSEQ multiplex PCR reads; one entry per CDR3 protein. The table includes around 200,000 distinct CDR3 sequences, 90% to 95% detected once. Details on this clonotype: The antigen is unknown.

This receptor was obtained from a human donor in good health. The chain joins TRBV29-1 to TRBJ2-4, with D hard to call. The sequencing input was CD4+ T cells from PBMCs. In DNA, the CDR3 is TGCAGCGTTGTGTTAGTCTCTGCTCAGTACTTC. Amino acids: CSVVLVSAQYF.